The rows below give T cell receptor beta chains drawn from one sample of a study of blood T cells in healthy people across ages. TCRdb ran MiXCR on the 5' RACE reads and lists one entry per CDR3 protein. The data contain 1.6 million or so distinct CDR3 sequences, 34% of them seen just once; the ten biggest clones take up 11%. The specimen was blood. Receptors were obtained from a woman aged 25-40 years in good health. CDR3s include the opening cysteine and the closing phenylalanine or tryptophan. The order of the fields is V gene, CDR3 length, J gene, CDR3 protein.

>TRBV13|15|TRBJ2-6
CASSLGQLGANVLTF
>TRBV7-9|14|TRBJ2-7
CASSGTGRSYEQYF
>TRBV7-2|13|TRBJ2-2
CASSFTNTGELFF
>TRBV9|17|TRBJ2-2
CASSPSWGGANTGELFF
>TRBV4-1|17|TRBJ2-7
CASSQFSTSVFSYEQYF
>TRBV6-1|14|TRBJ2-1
CASSESWGNNEQFF
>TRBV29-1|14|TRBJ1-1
CNVRTHAKGTEAFF
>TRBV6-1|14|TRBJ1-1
CASSEAGGGTEAFF
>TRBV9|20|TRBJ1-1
CASSPGQGTFVDLMNTEAFF
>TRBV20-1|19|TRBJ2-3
CSARDLAASGGLNTDTQYF
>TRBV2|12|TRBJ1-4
CASTRLGEKLFF
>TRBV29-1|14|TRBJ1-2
CSVTSGRPYYGYTF
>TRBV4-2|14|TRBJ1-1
CASSQERRLDEAFF
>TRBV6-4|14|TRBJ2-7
CASSAGGRGYEQYF
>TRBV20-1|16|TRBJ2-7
CSVNKASGSLSYEQYF
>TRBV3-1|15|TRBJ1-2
CASSQADPRTYGYTF
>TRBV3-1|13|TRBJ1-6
CASSNEDRSPLHF
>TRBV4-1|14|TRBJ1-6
CASSQKGPNSPLHF
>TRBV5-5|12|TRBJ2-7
CASSYNTYEQYF
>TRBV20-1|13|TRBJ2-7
CSARDPSLDEQYF
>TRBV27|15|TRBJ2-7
CASSLQGGLVDEQYF
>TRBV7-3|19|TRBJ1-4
CASSLRGEGQGATNEKLFF
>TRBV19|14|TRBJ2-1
CASSIGVPYNEQFF
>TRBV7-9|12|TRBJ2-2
CASSLVTGEPFF
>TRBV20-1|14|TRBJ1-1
CSAREAGPNTEAFF
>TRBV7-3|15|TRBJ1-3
CASSLSHRDGNTIYF
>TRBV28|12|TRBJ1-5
CASKVSNQPQHF
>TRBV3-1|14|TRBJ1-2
CASSPRQALYGYTF
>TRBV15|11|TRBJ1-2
CATSDDGGYTF
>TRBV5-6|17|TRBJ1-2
CASSLAAAGSTSYGYTF
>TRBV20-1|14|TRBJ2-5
CSARDLQGASGQYF
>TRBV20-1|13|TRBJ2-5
CNARVDGGETQYF
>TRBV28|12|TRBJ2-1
CASSRDRDEQFF
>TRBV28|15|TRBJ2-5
CASSLPVQFQETQYF
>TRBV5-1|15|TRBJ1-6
CASSQGHAYNSPLHF
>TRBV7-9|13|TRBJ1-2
CASTIGVDYGYTF
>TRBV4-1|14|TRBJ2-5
CASSLSPLLETQYF
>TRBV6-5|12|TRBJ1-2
CASGRGDYGYTF
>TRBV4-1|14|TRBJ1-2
CASSPNQGVYGYTF
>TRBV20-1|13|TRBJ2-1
CSARDLGINEQFF